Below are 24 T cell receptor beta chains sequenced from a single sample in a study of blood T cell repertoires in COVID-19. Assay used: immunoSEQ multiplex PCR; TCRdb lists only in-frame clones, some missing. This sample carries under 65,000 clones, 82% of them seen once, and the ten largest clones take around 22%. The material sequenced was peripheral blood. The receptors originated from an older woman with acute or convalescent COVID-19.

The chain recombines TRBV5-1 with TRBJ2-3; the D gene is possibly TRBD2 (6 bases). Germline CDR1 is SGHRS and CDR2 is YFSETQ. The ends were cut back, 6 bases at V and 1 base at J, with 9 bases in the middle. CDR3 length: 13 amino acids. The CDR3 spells CASNGGGTDTQYF. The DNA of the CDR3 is TGCGCCAGCAACGGCGGGGGCACAGATACGCAGTATTTT.

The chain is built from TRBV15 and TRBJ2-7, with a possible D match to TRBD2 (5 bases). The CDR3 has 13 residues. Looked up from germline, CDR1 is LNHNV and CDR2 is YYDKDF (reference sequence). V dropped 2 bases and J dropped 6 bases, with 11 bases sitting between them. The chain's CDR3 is CATSRYEGGEQYF. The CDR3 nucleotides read TGTGCCACCAGCAGATACGAGGGCGGCGAGCAGTACTTC.

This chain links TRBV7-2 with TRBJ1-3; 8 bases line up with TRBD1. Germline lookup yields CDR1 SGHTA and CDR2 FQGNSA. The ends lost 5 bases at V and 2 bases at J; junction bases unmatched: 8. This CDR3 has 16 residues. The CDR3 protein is CASSPGQGRAGNTIYF. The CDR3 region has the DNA TGTGCCAGCAGCCCCGGACAGGGACGGGCTGGAAACACCATATATTTT. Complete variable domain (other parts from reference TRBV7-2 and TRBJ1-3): GAGVSQSPSNKVTEKGKDVELRCDPISGHTALYWYRQSLGQGLEFLIYFQGNSAPDKSGLPSDRFSAERTGGSVSTLTIQRTQQEDSAVYLCASSPGQGRAGNTIYFGEGSWLTVV.

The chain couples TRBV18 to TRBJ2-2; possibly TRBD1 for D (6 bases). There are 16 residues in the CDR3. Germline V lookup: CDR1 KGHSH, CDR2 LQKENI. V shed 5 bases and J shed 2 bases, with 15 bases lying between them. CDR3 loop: CASSDTGTLNTGELFF. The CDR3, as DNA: TGTGCCAGCTCAGATACCGGGACACTTAACACCGGGGAGCTGTTTTTT.

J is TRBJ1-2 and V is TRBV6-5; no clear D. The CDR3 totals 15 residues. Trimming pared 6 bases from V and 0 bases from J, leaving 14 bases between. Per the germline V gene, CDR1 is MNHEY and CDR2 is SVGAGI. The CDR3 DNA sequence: TGTGCCAGCAGCCCGTCCTTCTCAGCTAACTATGGCTACACCTTC. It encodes CASSPSFSANYGYTF.

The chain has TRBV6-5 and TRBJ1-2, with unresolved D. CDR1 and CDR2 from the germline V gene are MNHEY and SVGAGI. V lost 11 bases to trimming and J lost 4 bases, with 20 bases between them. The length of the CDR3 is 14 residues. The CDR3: CAVGLQAVLYGYTF. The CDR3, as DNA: TGTGCCGTAGGCCTGCAGGCTGTTCTCTATGGCTACACCTTC.

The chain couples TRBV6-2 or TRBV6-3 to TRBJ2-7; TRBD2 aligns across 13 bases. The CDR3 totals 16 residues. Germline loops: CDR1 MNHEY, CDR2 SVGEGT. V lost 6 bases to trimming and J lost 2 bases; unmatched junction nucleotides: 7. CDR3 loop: CASSSLTSGGAYEQYF. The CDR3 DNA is TGTGCCAGCAGCTCCCTCACTAGCGGGGGGGCCTACGAGCAGTACTTC.

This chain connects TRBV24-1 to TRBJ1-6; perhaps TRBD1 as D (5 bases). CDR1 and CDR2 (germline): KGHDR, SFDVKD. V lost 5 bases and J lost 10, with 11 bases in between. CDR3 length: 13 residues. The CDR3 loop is CATSAGLGSPLHF. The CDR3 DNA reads TGTGCCACCAGTGCAGGGTTAGGCTCACCCCTCCACTTT.

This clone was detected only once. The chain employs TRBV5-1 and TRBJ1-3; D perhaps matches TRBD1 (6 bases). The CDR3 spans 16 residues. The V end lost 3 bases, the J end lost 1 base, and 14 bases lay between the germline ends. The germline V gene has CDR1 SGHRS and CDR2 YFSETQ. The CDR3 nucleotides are TGCGCCAGCAGCTCGGACAGTCCTTTTTCTGGAAACACCATATATTTT. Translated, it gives CASSSDSPFSGNTIYF.

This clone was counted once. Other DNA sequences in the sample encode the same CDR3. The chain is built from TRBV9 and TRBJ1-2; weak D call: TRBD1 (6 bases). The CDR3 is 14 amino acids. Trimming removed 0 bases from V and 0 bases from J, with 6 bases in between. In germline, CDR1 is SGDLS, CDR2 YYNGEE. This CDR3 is CASSVGTANYGYTF. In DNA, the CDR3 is TGTGCCAGCAGCGTAGGGACAGCTAACTATGGCTACACCTTC.

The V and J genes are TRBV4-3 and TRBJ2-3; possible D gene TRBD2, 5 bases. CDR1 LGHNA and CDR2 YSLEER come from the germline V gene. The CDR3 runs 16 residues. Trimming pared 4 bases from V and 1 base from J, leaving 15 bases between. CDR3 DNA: TGCGCCAGCAGCCGGGAGACGGCTATAGGCACAGATACGCAGTATTTT. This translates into CASSRETAIGTDTQYF.

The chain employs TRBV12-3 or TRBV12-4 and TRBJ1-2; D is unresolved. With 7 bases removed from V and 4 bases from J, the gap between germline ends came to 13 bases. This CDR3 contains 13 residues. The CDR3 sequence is CASIMGGSYGYTF. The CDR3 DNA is TGTGCCAGCATAATGGGAGGGTCCTATGGCTACACCTTC.

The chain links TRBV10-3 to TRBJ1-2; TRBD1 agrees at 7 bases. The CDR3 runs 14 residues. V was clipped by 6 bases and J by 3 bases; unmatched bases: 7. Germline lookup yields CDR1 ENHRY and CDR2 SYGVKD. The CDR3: CAIRAGGQYYGYTF. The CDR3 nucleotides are TGTGCCATCAGGGCCGGGGGACAGTACTATGGCTACACCTTC.

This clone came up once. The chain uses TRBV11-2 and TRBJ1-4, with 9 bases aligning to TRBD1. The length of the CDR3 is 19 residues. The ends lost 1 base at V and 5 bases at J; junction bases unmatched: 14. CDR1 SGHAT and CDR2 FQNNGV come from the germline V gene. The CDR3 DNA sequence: TGTGCCAGCAGCTTAGCGGGTGCCCTTCCCGGGACAGGGAATGAAAAACTGTTTTTT. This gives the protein CASSLAGALPGTGNEKLFF.

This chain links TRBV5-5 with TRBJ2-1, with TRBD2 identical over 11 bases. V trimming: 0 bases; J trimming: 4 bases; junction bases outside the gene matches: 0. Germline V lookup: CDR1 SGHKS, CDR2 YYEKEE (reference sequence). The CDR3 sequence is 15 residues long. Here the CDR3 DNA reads TGTGCCAGCAGCTTGGGACTAGCGGGGTACAATGAGCAGTTCTTC. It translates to CASSLGLAGYNEQFF. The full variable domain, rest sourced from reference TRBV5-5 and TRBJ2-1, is DAGVTQSPTHLIKTRGQQVTLRCSPISGHKSVSWYQQVLGQGPQFIFQYYEKEERGRGNFPDRFSARQFPNYSSELNVNALLLGDSALYLCASSLGLAGYNEQFFGPGTRLTVL.

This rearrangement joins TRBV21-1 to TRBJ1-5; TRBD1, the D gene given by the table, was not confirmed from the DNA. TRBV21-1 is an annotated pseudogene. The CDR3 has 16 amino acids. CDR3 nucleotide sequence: TGTGCCAGCAGCAAAGCCTGGACAGGCACGCATCAGCCCCAGCATTTT. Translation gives CASSKAWTGTHQPQHF.

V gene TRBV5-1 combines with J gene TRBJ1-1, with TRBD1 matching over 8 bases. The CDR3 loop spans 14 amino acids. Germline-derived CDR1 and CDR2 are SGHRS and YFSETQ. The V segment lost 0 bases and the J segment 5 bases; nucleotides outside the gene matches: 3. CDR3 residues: CASSLVQGATEAFF. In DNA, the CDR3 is TGCGCCAGCAGCTTGGTCCAGGGGGCGACTGAAGCTTTCTTT.

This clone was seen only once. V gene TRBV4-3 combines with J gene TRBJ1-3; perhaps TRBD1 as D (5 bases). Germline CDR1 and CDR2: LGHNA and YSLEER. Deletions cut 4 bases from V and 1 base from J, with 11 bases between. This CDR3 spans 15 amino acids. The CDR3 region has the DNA TGCGCCAGCAGCCTAGATGGGGCGTCTGGAAACACCATATATTTT. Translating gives CASSLDGASGNTIYF.

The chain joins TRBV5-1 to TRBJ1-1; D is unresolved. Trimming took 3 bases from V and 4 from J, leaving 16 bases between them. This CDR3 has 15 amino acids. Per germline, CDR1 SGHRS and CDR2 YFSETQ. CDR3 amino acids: CASSSSPLGGTEAFF. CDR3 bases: TGCGCCAGCAGCTCGAGCCCCCTAGGAGGCACTGAAGCTTTCTTT.

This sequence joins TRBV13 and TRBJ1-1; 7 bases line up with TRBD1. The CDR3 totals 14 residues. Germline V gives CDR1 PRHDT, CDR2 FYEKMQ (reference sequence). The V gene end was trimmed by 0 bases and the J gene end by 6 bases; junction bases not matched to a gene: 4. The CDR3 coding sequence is TGTGCCAGCAGCTTAGGAAACAGGGGCCCTGAAGCTTTCTTT. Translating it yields CASSLGNRGPEAFF.

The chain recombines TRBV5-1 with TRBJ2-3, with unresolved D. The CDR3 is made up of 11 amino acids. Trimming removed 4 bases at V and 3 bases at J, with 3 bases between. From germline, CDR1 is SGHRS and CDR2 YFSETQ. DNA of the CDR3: TGCGCCAGCAGCCATACAGATACGCAGTATTTT. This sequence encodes CASSHTDTQYF.

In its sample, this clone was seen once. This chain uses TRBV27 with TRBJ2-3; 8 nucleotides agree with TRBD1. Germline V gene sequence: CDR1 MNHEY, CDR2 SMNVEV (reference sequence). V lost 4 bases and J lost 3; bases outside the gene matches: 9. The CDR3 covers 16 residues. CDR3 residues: CASSSHRQGSTDTQYF. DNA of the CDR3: TGTGCCAGCAGTTCTCACCGACAGGGGAGTACAGATACGCAGTATTTT.

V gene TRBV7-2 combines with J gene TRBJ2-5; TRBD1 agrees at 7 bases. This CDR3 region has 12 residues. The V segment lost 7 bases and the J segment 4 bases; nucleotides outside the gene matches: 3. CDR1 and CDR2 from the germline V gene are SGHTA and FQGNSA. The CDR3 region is CASNNRGETQYF. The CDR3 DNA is TGTGCCAGCAACAACAGGGGAGAGACCCAGTACTTC.

In DNA, the CDR3 is TGTGCCAGCAGCCAGAGGGCGGGCGAGACTGAAGCTTTCTTT. Translation: CASSQRAGETEAFF. The rearrangement joins TRBV5-4 to TRBJ1-1; D is undetermined. Germline V gene data show CDR1 as SGHNT and CDR2 as YYREEE (reference sequence). The V end was cut by 4 bases, the J end by 5 bases, with 15 bases between. The CDR3 totals 14 residues.